Following are 21 T cell receptor beta chains from one sample sequenced in a study of post-analysis software for immune sequencing data. Antigens for these TCRs are unknown. Study-level results: Controls showed lower frequencies than patients for 4 or 5 TRBV segments, and TRBV5-6, TRBV5-1 and TRBV20-1 were among these.

Included in the TCR beta cDNA libraries were unique molecular identifiers. Each CDR3 protein gets one entry after TCRdb re-called the PCR reads with MiXCR. The sample includes some 260,000 distinct CDR3 sequences, around 34% of them seen just once. The sequenced sample was blood. The receptors originated from a girl aged 5-17 years with multiple sclerosis.

This clonotype has at least ten counts. The chain has TRBV5-6 and TRBJ2-5, with TRBD1 identical over 10 bases. This CDR3 has 16 amino acids. CDR1 SGHDT and CDR2 YYEEEE come from the germline V gene. Trimming at V came to 3 bases and at J to 2 bases, leaving 7 bases not matched to a gene. The CDR3 DNA is TGTGCCAGCAGCTACGCCCGGACAGGGGGGCAAGAGACCCAGTACTTC. Its protein product is CASSYARTGGQETQYF.

J is TRBJ2-7 and V is TRBV5-6; D ambiguous. Matching the DNA end better, TRBJ2-4 makes the J call doubtful. Germline CDR1 SGHDT, CDR2 YYEEEE. The CDR3 runs 14 residues. The CDR3 is CASSLVSGRDIQYF. DNA for the CDR3: TGTGCCAGCAGCTTGGTATCGGGTAGGGACATTCAGTACTTC.

The genes are TRBV28 and TRBJ1-1, with unresolved D. V was pared by 5 bases and J by 4 bases, with 14 bases between. Germline V CDR1 and CDR2: MDHEN, SYDVKM. This CDR3 contains 14 residues. In DNA form, the CDR3 reads TGTGCCAGCAGTCAAAGCCACGGCGGCACTGAAGCTTTCTTT. Residues: CASSQSHGGTEAFF.

This clonotype occurred a few times. The gene calls are TRBV15 and TRBJ2-5; the D gene is possibly TRBD2 (7 bases). Trimming left V 0 bases short and J 5 bases short, with 19 bases between. The germline CDR1 and CDR2 sequences are LNHNV and YYDKDF (reference sequence). The CDR3 sequence is 17 residues long. The CDR3 nucleotides read TGTGCCACCAGCAGAGATAGTTGGGGGGGCGAGGGGGAGACCCAGTACTTC. Protein sequence: CATSRDSWGGEGETQYF.

The rearrangement links TRBV6-7 to TRBJ2-1, with 10 positions matching TRBD2. TRBV6-7 is treated as an ORF (open reading frame) with a function not yet certain. V dropped 11 bases and J dropped 5; count of bases not matched to a gene: 9. CDR3 length equals 14 residues. This chain's CDR3 is CASRRTSGDNEQFF. For the CDR3, the DNA is TGTGCCTCCAGGAGGACTAGCGGAGACAATGAGCAGTTCTTC.

The rearrangement joins TRBV6-2 or TRBV6-3 to TRBJ2-3, with TRBD2 as a possible D gene (6 bases). V was clipped by 6 bases and J by 0 bases, with 10 bases between them. Germline V gene data show CDR1 as MNHEY and CDR2 as SVGEGT. This CDR3 contains 14 residues. The CDR3 sequence: CASRPSGSTDTQYF. The DNA of the CDR3 is TGTGCCAGCAGGCCCAGCGGGAGCACAGATACGCAGTATTTT.

This clonotype has ten or more counts. The rearrangement joins TRBV9 to TRBJ2-5; 7 bases map to TRBD2. This CDR3 contains 15 residues. Looked up from germline, CDR1 is SGDLS and CDR2 is YYNGEE. The J segment lost 0 bases and the V segment lost 0 bases, leaving 2 bases of the junction unmatched. CDR3 sequence (DNA): TGTGCCAGCAGCGTAGCGGGACTATACCAAGAGACCCAGTACTTC. This translates into CASSVAGLYQETQYF.

This clonotype turned up a few times. This chain joins TRBV12-3 or TRBV12-4 and TRBJ2-3, with 7 bases lining up with TRBD1. The CDR3 totals 16 residues. V gave up 6 bases and J gave up 0 bases; unmatched junction bases: 9. The CDR3 spells CASSHQGQTSTDTQYF. CDR3 nucleotide sequence: TGTGCCAGCAGCCACCAGGGACAGACTAGCACAGATACGCAGTATTTT.

Many counts were recorded for this clonotype. V and J are TRBV12-3 or TRBV12-4 and TRBJ1-2; a weak D match, TRBD1 (5 bases). The germline V and J ends were trimmed by 5 bases and 6 bases, with 13 bases remaining between them. CDR3 size: 13 residues. CDR3 sequence reads: CASSVIRDDGYTF. The DNA for the CDR3 is TGTGCCAGCAGTGTAATCCGGGACGATGGCTACACCTTC.

The V call is TRBV20-1, the J call TRBJ2-4; tentative D call: TRBD2 (6 bases). The DNA end lines up better with TRBJ2-7; the J call may be wrong. CDR3 length equals 13 residues. Germline V gene data show CDR1 as DFQATT and CDR2 as SNEGSKA (reference sequence). The CDR3 region is CSASPGLAYEQYF. The CDR3 coding sequence is TGCAGTGCTAGTCCGGGACTCGCCTACGAGCAGTACTTC.

The table lists this clonotype with a few counts. This rearrangement joins TRBV19 to TRBJ1-1; TRBD1 matches at 8 bases. The CDR3 is 16 amino acids. Losses at the gene ends were 9 bases for V and 2 bases for J; bases not matched to a gene: 14. Germline V gene data show CDR1 as LNHDA and CDR2 as SQIVND (reference sequence). The CDR3 is CASHYRGVGVNTEAFF. Written as DNA, the CDR3 is TGTGCCAGCCATTACAGGGGGGTCGGGGTAAACACTGAAGCTTTCTTT.

This clonotype was seen at least ten times. The chain carries TRBV2 and TRBJ1-1, with D hard to call. This CDR3 spans 13 amino acids. V shed 7 bases and J shed 0 bases, with 9 bases lying between them. The germline V gene has CDR1 SNHLY and CDR2 FYNNEI. The CDR3 DNA is TGTGCCAGCACCCGTATATTGAACACTGAAGCTTTCTTT. This gives the protein CASTRILNTEAFF.

This clonotype was observed many times. This rearrangement joins TRBV5-8 to TRBJ2-7, with 12 bases identical to TRBD2. The V gene end was trimmed by 0 bases and the J gene end by 4 bases; junction bases not matched to a gene: 5. The CDR3 sequence is 16 residues long. The germline V gene encodes CDR1 SGHTS and CDR2 YDEGEE. In DNA, the CDR3 is TGTGCCAGCAGCTTGGTCCTCCTAGCGGGGGGGTACGAGCAGTACTTC. Encoded protein: CASSLVLLAGGYEQYF.

About this clonotype: Mismatch with germline at one junction end may stem from a read error. The chain couples TRBV20-1 to TRBJ2-1; perhaps TRBD2 as D (5 bases). The germline V gene has CDR1 DFQATT and CDR2 SNEGSKA (reference sequence). CDR3 length equals 14 residues. The chain's CDR3 is CSARQKTGVYERFF. CDR3 nucleotides: TGCAGTGCTAGACAAAAAACCGGGGTGTATGAGCGGTTCTTC.

Comments on this clonotype: A much larger clone lies a single base off, so this may be a read error. V and J are TRBV7-2 and TRBJ2-1; 10 bases map to TRBD2. This CDR3 has 16 amino acids. J was trimmed by 7 bases and V by 2 bases; bases with no gene match: 8. CDR1 and CDR2 (germline): SGHTA, FQGNSA. The CDR3 DNA follows: TGTGCCAGCAGCTTAACGCTAGCGGGAGTCTTAAATGAGCAGTTCTTC. Its translation is CASSLTLAGVLNEQFF.

About this clonotype: A much larger clone lies a single base off, so this may be a read error. The DNA of the CDR3 is TGCGCCAGCAGTCCCGGGGACTACAATGAGCAGTACTTC. Residues: CASSPGDYNEQYF. V usage is TRBV10-2 and J usage is TRBJ2-5; 7 nucleotides agree with TRBD2. Germline V gene lookup returns CDR1 WSHSY and CDR2 SAAADI. V lost 5 bases, J lost 11 bases, and 11 bases stayed unmatched. CDR3 length equals 13 residues.

The CDR3 DNA follows: TGCAGCGTAGTTGAAGAGGGGACAGGGGCGGTTTCGGACATTCAGTACTTC. Translating gives CSVVEEGTGAVSDIQYF. The chain is built from TRBV29-1 and TRBJ2-4, with 10 nucleotides matching TRBD1. Germline V gives CDR1 SQVTM, CDR2 ANQGSEA. J lost 8 bases, V lost 6 bases, and 19 bases had no gene match. This CDR3 is 17 amino acids long.

Of note for this clonotype: The junction shows a germline mismatch at one end, possibly a read error. The genes are TRBV18 and TRBJ1-1; D uncertain. The CDR3 has 15 residues. Germline CDR1 KGHSH, CDR2 LQKENI. CDR3 in DNA: TGTGCCAGCCAAGGCCAGGTCGGGGTGAACACTGAAGCCTTCTTT. Protein product: CASQGQVGVNTEAFF. Full variable domain (rest looked up from reference TRBV18 and TRBJ1-1): NAGVMQNPRHLVRRRGQEARLRCSPMKGHSHVYWYRQLPEEGLKFMVYLQKENIIDESGMPKERFSAEFPKEGPSILRIQQVVRGDSAAYFCASQGQVGVNTEAFFGQGTRLTVV.

In its sample, this clonotype was seen many times. The chain couples TRBV6-2 or TRBV6-3 to TRBJ2-5; perhaps D is TRBD1 or TRBD2 (5 bases each). V gave up 7 bases and J gave up 0 bases, with 9 bases separating them. The CDR3 runs 13 residues. From germline, CDR1 is MNHEY and CDR2 SVGEGT. CDR3 sequence reads: CASTGTYQETQYF. The CDR3 nucleotides are TGTGCCAGCACAGGGACGTACCAAGAGACCCAGTACTTC.

This clonotype has just a few counts. The chain recombines TRBV24-1 with TRBJ2-6; a possible D gene is TRBD2 (5 bases). CDR3 length equals 15 residues. The V and J ends lost 4 bases and 1 base respectively, with 7 bases between them. Germline values: CDR1 KGHDR, CDR2 SFDVKD. In DNA form, the CDR3 reads TGTGCCACCAGTGAGGGGAGTTCTGGGGCCAACGTCCTGACTTTC. It translates to CATSEGSSGANVLTF.

This clonotype was counted at least ten times. The V gene is TRBV11-2, the J gene TRBJ2-4, with TRBD2 identical over 8 bases. The CDR3 has 21 residues. The germline V gene encodes CDR1 SGHAT and CDR2 FQNNGV. The V and J ends lost 0 bases and 1 base, in that order; junction bases with no gene match: 17. CDR3 amino acids: CASSLDLRLGLAGSAKNIQYF. The CDR3 coding sequence is TGTGCCAGCAGCTTAGACCTAAGACTAGGATTAGCGGGAAGCGCCAAAAACATTCAGTACTTC.